This T cell receptor beta chain was recorded in a study of CD8+CD57+ T cells in acquired aplastic anemia. In the study overall: Across the sorted CD4+ and CD8+ cells, DNA amounts averaged roughly 3.5 ug. Broader study findings: The study found no significant CD8+ Simpson's diversity difference between patients and controls.

The CDR3 sequence is 15 residues long. CDR1 is SGHTA, CDR2 FQGNSA, per germline. Patients who underwent sequencing had shown CD8+CD57+ cell expansion by flow cytometry. Comments on this clonotype: Its cognate antigen is unknown. An end of the junction differs from the germline gene, which may be a read error.

Profiling of TCR beta VDJ combinations and CDR3 sequences used genomic DNA as template. Using its own MiXCR run on the reads, TCRdb lists one record per CDR3 protein. The sample has over 150,000 distinct CDR3 sequences, around 63% seen once. The chain has TRBV7-2 and TRBJ2-1; TRBD1 matches 10 bases. The sample consisted of sorted CD4+, CD8+, or CD8+CD57+ T cells (not recorded which) from PBMCs. The clonotype was recovered from a human donor with aplastic anemia. The CDR3 coding sequence is TGCGCCAGCAGCTTAGTGCGACAGGGGGCACGTGAGCAGTTCTTC. It encodes CASSLVRQGAREQFF.